There are a few counts of the clone carrying this T cell receptor (beta chain). Its specificity is unknown. PCR was performed using 60 Vbeta and 13 Jbeta primers. Some clones are missing from TCRdb's copy, which holds only in-frame ones; the method was immunoSEQ multiplex PCR. The table includes 150,000 to 190,000 clones, 82% detected once. This sample is part of a study of cytomegalovirus exposure and HLA in healthy donors. Regarding the study as a whole: Of the V segments, some could not be distinguished, including TRBV6-2 and TRBV6-3, and were excluded. Among TCR beta chains, those listed as cytomegalovirus-associated numbered some 160.

The length of the CDR3 is 14 residues. Germline V lookup: CDR1 SGHDT, CDR2 YYEEEE. J was trimmed by 4 bases and V by 2 bases; bases with no gene match: 4. The receptor was derived from a woman between 45 and 60 years old in good health and CMV-seropositive. Material: PBMCs. The rearrangement uses TRBV5-6 and TRBJ2-7; TRBD1 agrees at 9 bases. The CDR3 here is CASSFGQGRYEQYF. The CDR3 region has the DNA TGTGCCAGCAGCTTCGGACAGGGGAGGTACGAGCAGTACTTC.